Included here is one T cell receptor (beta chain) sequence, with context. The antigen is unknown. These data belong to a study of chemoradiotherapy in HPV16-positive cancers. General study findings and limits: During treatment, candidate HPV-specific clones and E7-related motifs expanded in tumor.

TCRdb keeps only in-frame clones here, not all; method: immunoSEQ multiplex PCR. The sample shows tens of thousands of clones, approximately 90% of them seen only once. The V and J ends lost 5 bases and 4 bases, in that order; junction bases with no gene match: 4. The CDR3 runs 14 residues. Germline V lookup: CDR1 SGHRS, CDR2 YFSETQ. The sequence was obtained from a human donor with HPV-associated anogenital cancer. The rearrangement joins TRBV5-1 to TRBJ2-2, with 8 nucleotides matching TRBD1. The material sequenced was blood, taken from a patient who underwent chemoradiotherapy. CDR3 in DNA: TGCGCCAGCAGACGGACAGGGCGCACCGGGGAGCTGTTTTTT. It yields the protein CASRRTGRTGELFF.